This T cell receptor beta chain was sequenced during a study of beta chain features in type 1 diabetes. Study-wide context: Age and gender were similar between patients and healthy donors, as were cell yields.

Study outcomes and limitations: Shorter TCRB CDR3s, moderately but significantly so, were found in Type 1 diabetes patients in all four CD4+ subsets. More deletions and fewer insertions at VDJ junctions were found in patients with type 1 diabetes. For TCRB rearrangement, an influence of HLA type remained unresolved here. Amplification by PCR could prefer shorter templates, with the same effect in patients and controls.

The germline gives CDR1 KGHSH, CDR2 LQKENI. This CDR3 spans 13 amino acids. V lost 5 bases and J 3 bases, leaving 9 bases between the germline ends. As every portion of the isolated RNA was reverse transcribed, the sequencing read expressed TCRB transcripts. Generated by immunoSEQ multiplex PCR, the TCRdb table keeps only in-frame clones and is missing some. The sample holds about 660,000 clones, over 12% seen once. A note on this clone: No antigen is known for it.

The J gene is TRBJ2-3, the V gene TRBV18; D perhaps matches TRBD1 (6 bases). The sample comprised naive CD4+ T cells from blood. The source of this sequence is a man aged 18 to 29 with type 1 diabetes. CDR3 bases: TGTGCCAGCTCAATACAGGGAACAGATACGCAGTATTTT. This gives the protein CASSIQGTDTQYF.